The clone carrying this T cell receptor beta chain showed up many times. This sample was taken from a study of T-cell memory formation after mild COVID-19. Trimming shortened V by 4 bases and J by 1 base, and 6 bases separated the two germline ends. The CDR3 is made up of 12 amino acids. Germline CDR1 is DFQATT and CDR2 is SNEGSKA (reference sequence). TCRdb used MiXCR to reprocess the 5' RACE reads, holding one entry per CDR3 protein. The sample holds 45,000 to 65,000 distinct CDR3 sequences, over 7.5% seen once. The sample taken for sequencing was PBMCs or a T cell subset sorted from them (not recorded which). The rearrangement joins TRBV20-1 to TRBJ2-3; D unresolved. This TCR derives from a man between 18 and 29 years old who had mild COVID-19 (a few samples of this study predate the infection). Cell type and time point are not known. The CDR3 loop reads CSAIGGTDTQYF. CDR3 in DNA: TGCAGTGCTATTGGTGGCACAGATACGCAGTATTTT.